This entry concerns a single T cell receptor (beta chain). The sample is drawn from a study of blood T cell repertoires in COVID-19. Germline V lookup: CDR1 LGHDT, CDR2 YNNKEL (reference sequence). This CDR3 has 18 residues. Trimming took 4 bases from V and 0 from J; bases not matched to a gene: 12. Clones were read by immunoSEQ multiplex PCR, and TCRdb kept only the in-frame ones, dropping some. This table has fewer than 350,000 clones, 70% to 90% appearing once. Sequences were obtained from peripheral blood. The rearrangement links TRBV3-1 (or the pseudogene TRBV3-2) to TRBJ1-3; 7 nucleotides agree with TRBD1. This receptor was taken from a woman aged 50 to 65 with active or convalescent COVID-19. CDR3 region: CASSPSWDSPSSGNTIYF. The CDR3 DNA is TGTGCCAGCAGCCCCTCATGGGACAGTCCTAGCTCTGGAAACACCATATATTTT.